This TCR beta chain stems from a study of shared clonotypes between healthy human individuals. Only in-frame clones appear in the TCRdb table, and some are missing; sequencing was by immunoSEQ multiplex PCR. Of about 490,000 clones listed, 60% to 85% are singletons. Germline V CDR1 and CDR2: SGHVS, FNYEAQ. The CDR3 length is 15 residues. Trimming cost V 0 bases and J 7 bases; bases outside gene matches: 8. The clonotype comes from a woman aged 40 to 50 in good health. Some clones in this sample may be carry-over from other donors' samples. The rearrangement uses TRBV7-6 and TRBJ2-7; 8 bases align to TRBD2. The specimen sequenced was PBMCs. DNA for the CDR3: TGTGCCAGCAGCTTAGCAGGGACTAGTTCGGGTGAGCAGTACTTC. Its protein product is CASSLAGTSSGEQYF.